The 8 T cell receptor beta chains below come from one sample, sequenced in a study of T cells in Graves' hyperthyroidism and ophthalmopathy. TCR beta CDR3 region amplification was performed from RNA transcripts. First-round RT-PCR of the TCR CDR3 relied on the HTBI primer set. TCRdb itself ran the multiplex PCR reads through MiXCR, one entry per CDR3 protein. The profile shows fewer than 400,000 distinct CDR3 sequences, more than 15% of them singletons. The specimen sequenced was blood. These receptors came from a woman aged 18-35 years with Graves' hyperthyroidism that later progressed to Graves' ophthalmopathy.

This clonotype was counted at least ten times. The CDR3 spells CASSPAWGEQFF. CDR3 bases: TGTGCCAGCAGCCCTGCCTGGGGTGAGCAGTTCTTC. The V call is TRBV7-2, the J call TRBJ2-1; D is undetermined. Germline CDR1 reads SGHTA; CDR2 reads FQGNSA. Trimming left V 5 bases short and J 9 bases short, with 11 bases between. The CDR3 runs 12 residues.

Many counts were recorded for this clonotype. The V gene is TRBV28, the J gene TRBJ1-2; no reliable D call. The CDR3 has 13 amino acids. Per germline, CDR1 MDHEN and CDR2 SYDVKM. Trimming cost V 6 bases and J 3 bases, with 11 bases left between them. DNA for the CDR3: TGTGCCAGCAGCAGGACCGTATACTATGGCTACACCTTC. This gives the protein CASSRTVYYGYTF.

This clonotype was seen repeatedly, ten times or more. V gene TRBV7-9 combines with J gene TRBJ2-5; tentatively, D is TRBD1 (8 bases). V gave up 3 bases and J gave up 2 bases, with 16 bases separating them. This CDR3 has 16 amino acids. Germline CDR1 and CDR2: SEHNR and FQNEAQ (reference sequence). CDR3 DNA: TGTGCCAGCAGCTTCGTGGACAGGGAGGGTCAAGAGACCCAGTACTTC. Protein product: CASSFVDREGQETQYF.

The V call is TRBV28, the J call TRBJ2-7, with D perhaps assigned TRBD1 or TRBD2 (7 bases each). Trimming stripped 3 bases from V and 4 bases from J, with 13 bases between. CDR3 length: 14 residues. In germline, CDR1 is MDHEN, CDR2 SYDVKM. The CDR3 loop reads CASSLGGTVYEQYF. The CDR3, as DNA: TGTGCCAGCAGTTTGGGGGGGACAGTTTACGAGCAGTACTTC. Using reference TRBV28 and TRBJ2-7 for the parts outside the CDR3, the full variable domain is DVKVTQSSRYLVKRTGEKVFLECVQDMDHENMFWYRQDPGLGLRLIYFSYDVKMKEKGDIPEGYSVSREKKERFSLILESASTNQTSMYLCASSLGGTVYEQYFGPGTRLTVT.

This clonotype has at least ten counts. The gene calls are TRBV11-2 and TRBJ2-2, with 9 positions matching TRBD2. With 0 bases clipped from V and 4 bases from J, the junction kept 9 bases outside the gene matches. CDR3 length: 18 residues. Per the germline V gene, CDR1 is SGHAT and CDR2 is FQNNGV. The CDR3 region has the DNA TGTGCCAGCAGCTTAGATCGTCTAGCGGGAAGTGGCACCGGGGAGCTGTTTTTT. It translates to CASSLDRLAGSGTGELFF.

This clonotype was seen only a few times. The chain couples TRBV4-2 to TRBJ1-1; D might be TRBD1 (5 bases). With 0 bases removed from V and 9 bases from J, the gap between germline ends came to 11 bases. This CDR3 has 13 residues. The germline V gene has CDR1 LGHNA and CDR2 YNFKEQ. CDR3 residues: CASSQEIGTKAFF. The CDR3 bases are TGTGCCAGCAGCCAAGAGATCGGGACTAAAGCTTTCTTT.

In this sample, this clonotype turned up a few times. This chain uses TRBV10-3 with TRBJ2-3, with D unclear. The V gene lost 0 bases and the J gene lost 5 bases, with 6 bases spanning the gap. Germline V gene lookup returns CDR1 ENHRY and CDR2 SYGVKD. This CDR3 comprises 13 residues. This CDR3 is CAISESRLDTQYF. In nucleotides, the CDR3 is TGTGCCATCAGTGAGTCAAGGTTAGATACGCAGTATTTT.

The J gene is TRBJ2-1, the V gene TRBV27, with 7 positions matching TRBD2. The CDR3 sequence is 12 residues long. Germline V lookup: CDR1 MNHEY, CDR2 SMNVEV (reference sequence). V lost 5 bases to trimming and J lost 9 bases; unmatched junction nucleotides: 4. This CDR3 is CASSTPGGEQFF. CDR3 nucleotide sequence: TGTGCCAGCAGTACTCCGGGGGGTGAGCAGTTCTTC.